These T cell receptor beta chains were read from a single sample in a study of blood T cell repertoires in COVID-19. Data came from immunoSEQ multiplex PCR; TCRdb stores just in-frame clones and leaves some out. The sample lists 250,000 to 400,000 clones, almost 90% seen once, with less than 3% in the top ten. The specimen sequenced was peripheral blood. Receptors were obtained from a woman aged 25 to 39 with COVID-19, enrolled during active disease. CDR3s include the opening cysteine and the closing phenylalanine or tryptophan. A D gene is named only where the DNA matches it firmly. Clone size is shown for a subset of rows, as once, few, many or a class of expanded clone.

-	TRBV5-6	-	TRBJ1-2	TGTGCCAGCAGCTTGGCAGACAGGAACTATGGCTACACCTTC	CASSLADRNYGYTF
-	TRBV12-3/TRBV12-4	TRBD1	TRBJ2-5	TGTGCCAGCAGTTACAGGGGGCGCGGGACCCAGTACTTC	CASSYRGRGTQYF
-	TRBV5-1	TRBD1	TRBJ1-3	TGCGCCAGCAGCTTGGAGGGTGCAGGGGGTTATGGAAACACCATATATTTT	CASSLEGAGGYGNTIYF
-	TRBV5-1	TRBD1	TRBJ2-1	TGCGCCAGCTCTATAGACAGGGATGAGCAGTTCTTC	CASSIDRDEQFF
-	TRBV29-1	-	TRBJ1-1	TGCAGCGTTGAACAGGGGTCGTACACTGAAGCTTTCTTT	CSVEQGSYTEAFF
-	TRBV10-1	TRBD1	TRBJ2-5	TGCGCCAGCAGTGAGTCGGACAGGGTGGAGACCCAGTACTTC	CASSESDRVETQYF
-	TRBV6-5	TRBD1	TRBJ1-1	TGTGCCAGCAGCCTGAGTGCAGGGGGCACTGAAGCTTTCTTT	CASSLSAGGTEAFF
-	TRBV11-1	-	TRBJ2-3	TGTGCCAGCAGCGCGACAAGAAGCACAGATACGCAGTATTTT	CASSATRSTDTQYF
-	TRBV30	TRBD2	TRBJ2-2	TGTGCCTGGATAGCTAGCGGGAGGGTGATCACCGGGGAGCTGTTTTTT	CAWIASGRVITGELFF
once	TRBV30	-	TRBJ2-1	TGTGCCTGGACTTCGGGAGTGTCCTACAATGAGCAGTTCTTC	CAWTSGVSYNEQFF
-	TRBV5-5	TRBD2	TRBJ2-7	TGTGCCAGCAGCCCTCGGGGGGGGCGGGAAGCCTACGAGCAGTACTTC	CASSPRGGREAYEQYF
-	TRBV30	-	TRBJ2-2	TGTGCCTGGAGTGTACTCCCTAACACCGGGGAGCTGTTTTTT	CAWSVLPNTGELFF